The present T cell receptor beta chain was sequenced within a study of CD8+CD57+ T cells in acquired aplastic anemia. Study overall: Average DNA yield from sorted CD4+ and CD8+ cells was approximately 3 ug.

Investigators profiled TCR beta VDJ and CDR3 from genomic DNA template. TCRdb recomputed calls from the reads with MiXCR, one row per CDR3 protein. This table has 450,000 to 550,000 distinct CDR3 sequences, approximately 32% appearing once. V dropped 8 bases and J dropped 7 bases, with 23 bases sitting between them. Germline V gives CDR1 SNHLY, CDR2 FYNNEI. The CDR3 runs 15 residues. Patients who underwent sequencing had shown CD8+CD57+ cell expansion by flow cytometry. A word on this clonotype: The antigen remains undetermined.

Broader study findings: Significance was not reached for CD8+ Simpson's diversity between patients and controls.

The TCR originated in a human donor with aplastic anemia. The V and J genes are TRBV2 and TRBJ1-2; D may be TRBD1 (5 bases). The sequenced material came from sorted CD4+, CD8+, or CD8+CD57+ T cells (not recorded which) from PBMCs. The CDR3 protein is CASAGREKGTSGYTF. The CDR3 nucleotides are TGTGCCAGCGCTGGACGGGAGAAGGGGACCTCTGGCTACACCTTC.